Each of the 17 T cell receptor beta chains below was sequenced from the same sample in a study of blood T cell repertoires in COVID-19. Assay used: immunoSEQ multiplex PCR; TCRdb lists only in-frame clones, some missing. Found here are about 72,000 clones, around 86% of them singletons; the top ten hold roughly 14%. The sample was peripheral blood. The receptors shown here come from a woman between 55 and 75 years old with acute or convalescent COVID-19.

The genes are TRBV5-5 and TRBJ2-3; TRBD1 is a possible D gene (6 bases). Looked up from germline, CDR1 is SGHKS and CDR2 is YYEKEE (reference sequence). The CDR3 has 16 residues. Trimming pared 4 bases from V and 2 bases from J, leaving 17 bases between. This chain's CDR3 is CASSGGAGAATDTQYF. The CDR3 bases are TGTGCCAGCAGCGGGGGAGCAGGGGCCGCCACAGATACGCAGTATTTT.

The chain carries TRBV30 and TRBJ2-7, with a weak D call TRBD1 (6 bases). The CDR3 is made up of 15 amino acids. Germline CDR1 reads GTSNPN; CDR2 reads SVGIG (reference sequence). The germline V and J ends were trimmed by 3 bases and 2 bases, with 17 bases remaining between them. DNA for the CDR3: TGTGCCTGGAGCGGAGGACAGCCAACGACCTACGAGCAGTACTTC. Protein product: CAWSGGQPTTYEQYF.

V and J are TRBV7-9 and TRBJ2-7; 12 nucleotides match TRBD1. The CDR3 is 19 residues long. Germline-derived CDR1 and CDR2 are SEHNR and FQNEAQ (reference sequence). The V segment lost 5 bases and the J segment 0 bases; nucleotides outside the gene matches: 14. CDR3 DNA: TGTGCCAGCAGCAAATACAGGGGACAGGGGGCCAAGAGCTCCTACGAGCAGTACTTC. Its protein product is CASSKYRGQGAKSSYEQYF.

The rearrangement uses TRBV7-3 and TRBJ2-1; 10 bases align to TRBD2. The CDR3 totals 17 residues. Germline values: CDR1 SGHTA, CDR2 FQGTGA. J lost 1 base, V lost 3 bases, and 6 bases had no gene match. CDR3 amino acids: CASSFASGGASYNEQFF. CDR3 sequence (DNA): TGTGCCAGCAGCTTTGCGAGCGGGGGGGCGTCCTACAATGAGCAGTTCTTC.

This clone appeared a single time. The chain joins TRBV5-4 to TRBJ2-2; 7 bases map to TRBD2. Unmatched junction bases numbered 7, after V lost 4 bases and J lost 4 bases. This CDR3 is 15 amino acids long. In germline, CDR1 is SGHNT, CDR2 YYREEE (reference sequence). For the CDR3, the DNA is TGTGCCAGCAGCCCTGGACTAGTAGTCACCGGGGAGCTGTTTTTT. Amino acids: CASSPGLVVTGELFF.

This clone is a singleton in its sample. This chain joins TRBV3-1 (or the pseudogene TRBV3-2) and TRBJ1-1; possible D gene TRBD1, 6 bases. V gave up 5 bases and J gave up 10 bases, with 29 bases separating them. The CDR3 extends over 17 amino acids. CDR1 is LGHDT, CDR2 YNNKEL, per germline (reference sequence). The CDR3 spells CASSYGGRKTLLLRAFF. The CDR3 DNA follows: TGTGCCAGCAGCTACGGGGGGCGAAAGACCCTCCTCTTGAGAGCTTTCTTT.

V usage is TRBV4-1 and J usage is TRBJ2-1, with D unresolved. Trimming stripped 0 bases from V and 10 bases from J, with 13 bases between. This CDR3 is 14 amino acids long. The germline CDR1 and CDR2 sequences are MGHRA and YSYEKL. CDR3 region: CASSQEERRREQFF. In DNA, the CDR3 is TGCGCCAGCAGCCAAGAGGAAAGGAGACGCGAGCAGTTCTTC.

The chain employs TRBV10-1 and TRBJ2-1, with 10 bases matching TRBD2. Trimming took 0 bases from V and 6 from J; bases not matched to a gene: 17. This CDR3 is built from 20 residues. Germline V gene data show CDR1 as WNHNN and CDR2 as SYGVQD (reference sequence). CDR3 sequence reads: CASSESRWEVAGGCTNEQFF. For the CDR3, the DNA is TGCGCCAGCAGTGAGTCGCGATGGGAGGTAGCGGGGGGATGTACCAATGAGCAGTTCTTC.

The V call is TRBV5-1, the J call TRBJ2-5, with 13 bases that match TRBD2. CDR3 length: 17 residues. CDR1 is SGHRS and CDR2 is YFSETQ in the germline V gene. V lost 1 base to trimming and J lost 1 base; unmatched junction nucleotides: 4. In DNA form, the CDR3 reads TGCGCCAGCAGCTTGCTCGGGACTAGCGGGGCCCAAGAGACCCAGTACTTC. Protein sequence: CASSLLGTSGAQETQYF.

The chain recombines TRBV3-1 (or the pseudogene TRBV3-2) with TRBJ2-2; 8 nucleotides line up with TRBD1. V trimming: 4 bases; J trimming: 6 bases; junction bases outside the gene matches: 4. The CDR3 sequence is 14 residues long. CDR1 and CDR2 (germline): LGHDT, YNNKEL (reference sequence). CDR3 DNA sequence: TGTGCCAGCAGCCGTACGGACAGGGCCGGGGAGCTGTTTTTT. Residues: CASSRTDRAGELFF.

This clone was found once. This chain uses TRBV7-7 with TRBJ2-2, with a possible D match to TRBD1 (5 bases). Germline values: CDR1 SSHAT, CDR2 FNYEAQ (reference sequence). The CDR3 is made up of 17 amino acids. With 1 base removed from V and 3 bases from J, the gap between germline ends came to 15 bases. The CDR3 DNA reads TGTGCCAGCAGCTTAGGAAGGGGCAGCAAACACACCGGGGAGCTGTTTTTT. Residues: CASSLGRGSKHTGELFF.

The rearrangement joins TRBV7-2 to TRBJ2-4; maybe TRBD2 (5 bases). Trimming stripped 5 bases from V and 0 bases from J, with 17 bases between. The V gene's germline CDR1 is SGHTA and CDR2 FQGNSA. The CDR3 length is 17 residues. For the CDR3, the DNA is TGTGCCAGCAGCCCGCGCTCAGGACTGTTAGCCAAAAACATTCAGTACTTC. It codes for CASSPRSGLLAKNIQYF. Full variable domain (rest looked up from reference TRBV7-2 and TRBJ2-4): GAGVSQSPSNKVTEKGKDVELRCDPISGHTALYWYRQSLGQGLEFLIYFQGNSAPDKSGLPSDRFSAERTGGSVSTLTIQRTQQEDSAVYLCASSPRSGLLAKNIQYFGAGTRLSVL.

The V call is TRBV5-8, the J call TRBJ2-3; 9 bases map to TRBD2. The CDR3 is 17 amino acids. J was trimmed by 0 bases and V by 0 bases; bases with no gene match: 5. Looked up from germline, CDR1 is SGHTS and CDR2 is YDEGEE. CDR3 sequence (DNA): TGTGCCAGCAGCTTGGGTAGCGGGGGCCGTAGCACAGATACGCAGTATTTT. Its translation: CASSLGSGGRSTDTQYF.

Only one count was recorded for this clone. An end of the junction differs from the germline gene, which may be a read error. The chain carries TRBV18 and TRBJ2-5; perhaps TRBD2 as D (7 bases). Germline CDR1 reads KGHSH; CDR2 reads LQKENI. The CDR3 consists of 16 residues. The DNA for the CDR3 is TGTGCCAGCTCAGCACCTTCAGAACCCGGGGGGCAGACCCAGTACTTC. Protein product: CASSAPSEPGGQTQYF.

This chain connects TRBV1 to TRBJ1-2. TRBV1 is given as a pseudogene. CDR3 size: 14 residues. The CDR3, as DNA: TGCACCAGCAGCCGAGGGACTGATTTCTATGGCTACACCTTC. It codes for CTSSRGTDFYGYTF.

This sequence joins TRBV19 and TRBJ2-3; D not certain. The V and J ends lost 2 bases and 2 bases respectively, with 5 bases between them. The CDR3 totals 13 residues. Looked up from germline, CDR1 is LNHDA and CDR2 is SQIVND (reference sequence). Here the CDR3 DNA reads TGTGCCAGTAGTATAATTCACACAGATACGCAGTATTTT. It encodes CASSIIHTDTQYF.

The chain employs TRBV21-1 and TRBJ1-2; the table calls TRBD1, which could not be checked here. TRBV21-1 is given as a pseudogene. This CDR3 has 16 amino acids. CDR3 in DNA: TGTGCCAGCAGCAAAGAAAGGACAGGCCTCATCTATGGCTACACCTTC. Translation: CASSKERTGLIYGYTF.